The TCR beta chain under discussion was sequenced for a study of blood T cell repertoires in COVID-19. For the study at large: Sites in the United States, Italy and Spain provided acute and convalescent COVID-19 samples. In each case, the material was cDNA or gDNA derived from T cells, B-cell-depleted T cells, or PBMCs.

Per the germline V gene, CDR1 is GTSNPN and CDR2 is SVGIG (reference sequence). Germline trimming cut 3 bases from V and 7 bases from J; bases unmatched to any gene: 9. The CDR3 contains 14 residues. As handled by the study authors: Cell counts per sample came from amplifying reference gene primers. Sequencing used immunoSEQ multiplex PCR; TCRdb keeps in-frame clones, though not all of them. Clone size and V and J calls were adopted from that table, with D and trimming inferred from the DNA. Of under 140,000 clones in the sample, around 74% were seen once. The chain uses TRBV30 and TRBJ1-5, with 7 bases identical to TRBD1. The source is a woman aged 60-75 years with acute or convalescent COVID-19. Specimen: peripheral blood. The CDR3 nucleotides read TGTGCCTGGAGCGAGGACAGGCAAAGCCAGCCCCAGCATTTT. It is translated as CAWSEDRQSQPQHF.